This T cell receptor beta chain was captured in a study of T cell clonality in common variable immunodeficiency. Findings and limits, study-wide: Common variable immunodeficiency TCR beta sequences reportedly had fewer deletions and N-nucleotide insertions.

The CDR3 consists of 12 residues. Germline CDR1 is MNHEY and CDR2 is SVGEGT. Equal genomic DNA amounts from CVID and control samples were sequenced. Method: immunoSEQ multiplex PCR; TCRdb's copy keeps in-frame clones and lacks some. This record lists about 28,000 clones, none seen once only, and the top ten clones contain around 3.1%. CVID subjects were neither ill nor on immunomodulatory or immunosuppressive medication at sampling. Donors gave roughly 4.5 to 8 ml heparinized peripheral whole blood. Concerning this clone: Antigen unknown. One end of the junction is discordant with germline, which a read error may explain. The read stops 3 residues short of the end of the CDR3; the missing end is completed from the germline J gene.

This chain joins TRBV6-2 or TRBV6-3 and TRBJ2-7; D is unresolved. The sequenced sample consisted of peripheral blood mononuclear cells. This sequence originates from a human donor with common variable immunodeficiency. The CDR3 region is CANSLLSYEQYF. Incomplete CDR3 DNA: TGTGCCAACAGTTTACTCTCCTACGAG.